This TCR beta chain was identified during a study of TIL therapy for anti-PD-1-resistant metastatic lung cancer. Time point in this sample: pre-treatment sample, taken before nivolumab and TIL therapy. Remarks on this clone: Germline is not matched at one junction end, which may reflect a read error.

The immunoSEQ assay was v3. Profiled with immunoSEQ multiplex PCR; TCRdb holds only in-frame clones, not every one. The sample lists fewer than 25,000 clones, about two thirds seen once, with about 2% in the top ten. The receptor was derived from a person between 25 and 80 years old with non-small cell lung cancer. Sequencing used blood, obtained at baseline.

The CDR3: CASSARDIHF. The CDR3 bases are TGTGCCAGCAGTGCTAGGGATATTCACTTC. V is TRBV12-3 or TRBV12-4 and J is TRBJ1-2, with D unresolved. CDR3 length: 10 amino acids.